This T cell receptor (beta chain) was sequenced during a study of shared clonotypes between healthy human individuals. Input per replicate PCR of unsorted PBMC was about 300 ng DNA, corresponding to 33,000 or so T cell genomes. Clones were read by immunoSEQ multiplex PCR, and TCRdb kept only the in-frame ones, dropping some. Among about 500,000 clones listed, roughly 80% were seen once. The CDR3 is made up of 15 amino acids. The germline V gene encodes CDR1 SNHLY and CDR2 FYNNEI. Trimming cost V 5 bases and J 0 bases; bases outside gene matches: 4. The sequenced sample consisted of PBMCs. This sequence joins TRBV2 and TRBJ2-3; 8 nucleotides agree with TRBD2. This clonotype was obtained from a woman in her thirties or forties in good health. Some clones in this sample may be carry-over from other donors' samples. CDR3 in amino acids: CASSLAGPSTDTQYF. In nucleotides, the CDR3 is TGTGCCAGCAGTCTAGCGGGTCCTAGCACAGATACGCAGTATTTT.